Below, 16 T cell receptor beta chains from the same sample are listed, as sequenced in a study of cytomegalovirus exposure and HLA in healthy donors. With 60 Vbeta and 13 Jbeta primers, the PCR was carried out. Assay: immunoSEQ multiplex PCR; the TCRdb copy retains only in-frame clones and omits some. The table lists 200,000 to 250,000 clones. The sample taken for sequencing was PBMCs. Every receptor here comes from a woman aged 25 to 39 in good health and CMV-seropositive.

The chain carries TRBV19 and TRBJ1-5, with D possibly being TRBD1 (6 bases). Trimming cost V 5 bases and J 0 bases, with 14 bases left between them. Per the germline V gene, CDR1 is LNHDA and CDR2 is SQIVND (reference sequence). This CDR3 region has 16 residues. For the CDR3, the DNA is TGTGCCAGTAGTCCCAGGGGAGCTTATAGCAATCAGCCCCAGCATTTT. This translates into CASSPRGAYSNQPQHF.

The gene calls are TRBV5-5 and TRBJ1-1, with 7 bases that match TRBD1. Trimming removed 0 bases from V and 6 bases from J; junction bases left unmatched: 14. Germline CDR1 SGHKS, CDR2 YYEKEE (reference sequence). This CDR3 region has 17 residues. CDR3 DNA sequence: TGTGCCAGCAGCTTGGAACCCTACCGACAGGGACAATCTGAAGCTTTCTTT. Amino acids: CASSLEPYRQGQSEAFF. The whole variable domain, remainder taken from reference TRBV5-5 and TRBJ1-1, is DAGVTQSPTHLIKTRGQQVTLRCSPISGHKSVSWYQQVLGQGPQFIFQYYEKEERGRGNFPDRFSARQFPNYSSELNVNALLLGDSALYLCASSLEPYRQGQSEAFFGQGTRLTVV.

The rearrangement uses TRBV4-2 and TRBJ1-1; 12 positions match TRBD1. CDR1 LGHNA and CDR2 YNFKEQ come from the germline V gene. J was trimmed by 11 bases and V by 3 bases; bases with no gene match: 13. The CDR3 loop spans 16 amino acids. The CDR3 region has the DNA TGTGCCAGCAGCCAGGCCCCGGGACAGGGGGCTGGTGAGGCTTTCTTT. Translation gives CASSQAPGQGAGEAFF.

Remarks on this clone: This sample includes further DNA sequences coding for the same CDR3. The V gene is TRBV5-1, the J gene TRBJ1-1; D remains ambiguous. V lost 0 bases to trimming and J lost 5 bases, with 8 bases between them. Per the germline V gene, CDR1 is SGHRS and CDR2 is YFSETQ. This CDR3 is built from 13 residues. This chain's CDR3 is CASSLAPETEAFF. CDR3 DNA: TGCGCCAGCAGCTTGGCCCCTGAGACTGAAGCTTTCTTT.

The rearrangement joins TRBV23-1 to TRBJ2-3; a possible D gene is TRBD2 (5 bases). TRBV23-1 belongs to the ORF category, with a function that is uncertain. The V gene lost 4 bases and the J gene lost 2 bases, with 10 bases spanning the gap. The CDR3 consists of 14 residues. CDR3 DNA sequence: TGCGCCAGCAGTCCTCGGACTCTCACAGATACGCAGTATTTT. Residues: CASSPRTLTDTQYF.

V usage is TRBV5-1 and J usage is TRBJ2-7; 7 nucleotides agree with TRBD2. Germline V gives CDR1 SGHRS, CDR2 YFSETQ. V lost 4 bases, J lost 6 bases, and 10 bases stayed unmatched. The CDR3 loop spans 14 amino acids. CDR3 loop: CASSPGLEVGEQYF. CDR3 nucleotide sequence: TGCGCCAGCAGCCCCGGACTAGAAGTGGGCGAGCAGTACTTC. Together with reference TRBV5-1 and TRBJ2-7, the CDR3 gives the full variable domain: KAGVTQTPRYLIKTRGQQVTLSCSPISGHRSVSWYQQTPGQGLQFLFEYFSETQRNKGNFPGRFSGRQFSNSRSEMNVSTLELGDSALYLCASSPGLEVGEQYFGPGTRLTVT.

This rearrangement joins TRBV7-9 to TRBJ2-1, with 7 bases aligning to TRBD2. V shed 4 bases and J 2 bases; nucleotides not matched to a gene: 14. Per the germline V gene, CDR1 is SEHNR and CDR2 is FQNEAQ (reference sequence). The CDR3 is 18 amino acids. CDR3 region: CASSSLTRAGFTYNEQFF. CDR3 DNA: TGTGCCAGCAGCTCTTTGACTCGAGCGGGGTTTACCTACAATGAGCAGTTCTTC.

The rearrangement links TRBV7-2 to TRBJ2-1; D is possibly TRBD2 (5 bases). CDR1 and CDR2 (germline): SGHTA, FQGNSA. This CDR3 is built from 12 residues. V was shortened by 0 bases and J by 15 bases, with 12 bases between the two germline ends. CDR3 DNA sequence: TGTGCCAGCAGCTTAGCGTCGGCTAGCCCGTTCTTC. This sequence encodes CASSLASASPFF.

The chain combines TRBV5-1 with TRBJ2-3; the D gene is possibly TRBD2 (6 bases). The CDR3 length is 14 residues. V was shortened by 0 bases and J by 5 bases, with 10 bases between the two germline ends. Germline V gives CDR1 SGHRS, CDR2 YFSETQ. The CDR3 loop is CASSLGLGGDTQYF. CDR3 bases: TGCGCCAGCAGCTTGGGACTAGGAGGAGATACGCAGTATTTT.

The V call is TRBV5-1, the J call TRBJ1-1; the match to TRBD1 covers 10 bases. Trimming took 0 bases from V and 5 from J; bases not matched to a gene: 7. Germline CDR1 reads SGHRS; CDR2 reads YFSETQ. This CDR3 is 16 amino acids long. DNA of the CDR3: TGCGCCAGCAGCTTGGAGCCTCCGGGACAGGGGACTGAAGCTTTCTTT. It codes for CASSLEPPGQGTEAFF.

This chain joins TRBV7-2 and TRBJ2-7; 7 bases align to TRBD2. V lost 2 bases and J lost 0; bases outside the gene matches: 10. The CDR3 runs to 17 residues. Germline V lookup: CDR1 SGHTA, CDR2 FQGNSA. As DNA, the CDR3 is TGTGCCAGCAGCTTACAGGCCCCAGCGGGGCCCTCCTACGAGCAGTACTTC. It is translated as CASSLQAPAGPSYEQYF.

V is TRBV11-2 and J is TRBJ2-5, with D tentatively TRBD2 (6 bases). TRBJ2-7 explains the end of the DNA better; the J call may be wrong. The CDR3 spans 16 residues. CDR1 is SGHAT and CDR2 is FQNNGV in the germline V gene. CDR3 nucleotides: TGTGCCAGCAGCTTAGGTTCTAGCGCCCTCTCCTACGAGCAGTACTTC. Its protein product is CASSLGSSALSYEQYF.

This rearrangement joins TRBV28 to TRBJ1-1, with D perhaps matching TRBD1 (5 bases). Germline values: CDR1 MDHEN, CDR2 SYDVKM. CDR3 length: 16 amino acids. V gave up 6 bases and J gave up 7 bases, with 24 bases separating them. CDR3: CASSLLPQKGSNEAFF. The CDR3 bases are TGTGCCAGCAGCCTTCTTCCTCAAAAGGGGTCTAATGAAGCTTTCTTT.

The chain combines TRBV5-1 with TRBJ2-7; 7 bases are shared with TRBD2. V lost 5 bases, J lost 3 bases, and 11 bases stayed unmatched. Germline CDR1 SGHRS, CDR2 YFSETQ. This CDR3 is 15 amino acids long. CDR3 protein: CASRKGPAGSYEQYF. The CDR3, as DNA: TGCGCCAGCAGGAAGGGTCCAGCGGGGAGCTACGAGCAGTACTTC. Looking up the rest from reference TRBV5-1 and TRBJ2-7 gives the full variable domain: KAGVTQTPRYLIKTRGQQVTLSCSPISGHRSVSWYQQTPGQGLQFLFEYFSETQRNKGNFPGRFSGRQFSNSRSEMNVSTLELGDSALYLCASRKGPAGSYEQYFGPGTRLTVT.

The V call is TRBV9, the J call TRBJ1-5, with 8 bases lining up with TRBD1. Trimming removed 1 base from V and 10 bases from J; junction bases left unmatched: 7. CDR3 length: 14 amino acids. The germline V gene encodes CDR1 SGDLS and CDR2 YYNGEE. In nucleotides, the CDR3 is TGTGCCAGCAGCGTATCCGGGACAGGTGCCCCCCAGCATTTT. It translates to CASSVSGTGAPQHF.

V is TRBV5-6 and J is TRBJ1-5; no reliable D call. V lost 4 bases, J lost 4 bases, and 18 bases lay in between. Germline CDR1 SGHDT, CDR2 YYEEEE. The CDR3 extends over 16 amino acids. The CDR3 spells CASSPETGIGNQPQHF. CDR3 in DNA: TGTGCCAGCAGCCCGGAAACCGGGATCGGGAATCAGCCCCAGCATTTT.